These T cell receptor beta chains were read from a single sample in a study of control samples from healthy donors and cancer patients. Produced via immunoSEQ multiplex PCR; TCRdb's table is partial and in-frame only. Here the sample spans about 140,000 clones, under 95% being singletons. Sequenced material: blood. The receptors here all came from a man younger than 35 in good health. The CDR3 runs from the conserved cysteine through the conserved F or W. The D gene is left open where the match is weak. Rows give clone size only sometimes, using once, few, many, or a class for an expanded clone.

J gene: TRBJ1-2
clone size: few
D gene: TRBD1
V gene: TRBV5-4
CDR3 protein: CASSMGGTVYTF
CDR3 DNA: TGTGCCAGCAGCATGGGTGGGACAGTCTACACCTTC

J gene: TRBJ1-2
clone size: once
D gene: NA
V gene: TRBV5-4
CDR3 protein: CASSHPGANYGYTF
CDR3 DNA: TGTGCCAGCAGCCACCCGGGGGCTAACTATGGCTACACCTTC

J gene: TRBJ2-2
clone size: NA
D gene: TRBD2
V gene: TRBV3-1/TRBV3-2
CDR3 protein: CASSQEERGWPGELFF
CDR3 DNA: TGTGCCAGCAGCCAAGAAGAGCGGGGATGGCCCGGGGAGCTGTTTTTT

J gene: TRBJ1-4
clone size: NA
D gene: NA
V gene: TRBV5-3
CDR3 protein: CARSPPGPIVREKLFF
CDR3 DNA: TGTGCCAGAAGCCCGCCGGGGCCCATAGTTAGGGAAAAACTGTTTTTT

J gene: TRBJ1-3
clone size: once
D gene: NA
V gene: TRBV15
CDR3 protein: CATGDPGESGNTIYF
CDR3 DNA: TGTGCCACCGGAGATCCAGGGGAAAGCGGAAACACCATATATTTT

J gene: TRBJ1-1
clone size: NA
D gene: TRBD1
V gene: TRBV5-1
CDR3 protein: CASSNRQGMNTEAFF
CDR3 DNA: TGCGCCAGCAGCAACAGACAGGGTATGAACACTGAAGCTTTCTTT

J gene: TRBJ1-5
clone size: NA
D gene: NA
V gene: TRBV3-1/TRBV3-2
CDR3 protein: CASSQAGTQPQHF
CDR3 DNA: TGTGCCAGCAGCCAAGCAGGGACTCAGCCCCAGCATTTT

J gene: TRBJ2-4
clone size: NA
D gene: NA
V gene: TRBV6-5
CDR3 protein: CASRARGPQGNIQYF
CDR3 DNA: TGTGCCAGCAGGGCCAGGGGCCCCCAGGGAAACATTCAGTACTTC

J gene: TRBJ1-1
clone size: NA
D gene: TRBD1
V gene: TRBV29-1
CDR3 protein: CSVGQGALGTEAFF
CDR3 DNA: TGCAGCGTAGGACAGGGGGCGTTGGGCACTGAAGCTTTCTTT

J gene: TRBJ1-2
clone size: NA
D gene: NA
V gene: TRBV28
CDR3 protein: CASSRPSGYGYTF
CDR3 DNA: TGTGCCAGCAGCCGCCCGTCGGGCTATGGCTACACCTTC

J gene: TRBJ1-1
clone size: NA
D gene: NA
V gene: TRBV3-1/TRBV3-2
CDR3 protein: CASSRGGGTEAFF
CDR3 DNA: TGTGCCAGCAGCAGGGGGGGAGGCACTGAAGCTTTCTTT

J gene: TRBJ2-7
clone size: NA
D gene: NA
V gene: TRBV29-1
CDR3 protein: CSVRVFYEQYF
CDR3 DNA: TGCAGCGTTCGGGTCTTCTACGAGCAGTACTTC

J gene: TRBJ1-2
clone size: NA
D gene: NA
V gene: TRBV7-2
CDR3 protein: CASSLGLTGGYTF
CDR3 DNA: TGTGCCAGCAGCTTAGGCCTAACCGGTGGCTACACCTTC

J gene: TRBJ2-1
clone size: NA
D gene: TRBD2
V gene: TRBV18
CDR3 protein: CASSPKAGEQFF
CDR3 DNA: TGTGCCAGCTCACCAAAAGCGGGGGAGCAGTTCTTC

J gene: TRBJ2-7
clone size: NA
D gene: NA
V gene: TRBV30
CDR3 protein: CAWGSYQGQSSYEQYF
CDR3 DNA: TGTGCCTGGGGTAGCTACCAGGGGCAAAGCTCCTACGAGCAGTACTTC

J gene: TRBJ2-5
clone size: NA
D gene: NA
V gene: TRBV9
CDR3 protein: CASSVGVGLSKETQYF
CDR3 DNA: TGTGCCAGCAGCGTAGGAGTTGGACTATCGAAAGAGACCCAGTACTTC

J gene: TRBJ1-2
clone size: NA
D gene: NA
V gene: TRBV19
CDR3 protein: CASSIARRNYGYTF
CDR3 DNA: TGTGCCAGTAGTATAGCCCGGAGAAACTATGGCTACACCTTC

J gene: TRBJ1-6
clone size: NA
D gene: TRBD1
V gene: TRBV6-5
CDR3 protein: CASSATLLDRVF
CDR3 DNA: TGTGCCAGCAGCGCTACTCTATTGGACAGGGTATTT

J gene: TRBJ2-5
clone size: NA
D gene: TRBD1
V gene: TRBV7-9
CDR3 protein: CASSFPGQGKETQYF
CDR3 DNA: TGTGCCAGCAGCTTTCCGGGACAGGGGAAAGAGACCCAGTACTTC

J gene: TRBJ2-1
clone size: NA
D gene: NA
V gene: TRBV3-1/TRBV3-2
CDR3 protein: CASRPRSGNEQFF
CDR3 DNA: TGTGCCAGCAGGCCCCGATCGGGCAATGAGCAGTTCTTC

J gene: TRBJ2-1
clone size: once
D gene: NA
V gene: TRBV19
CDR3 protein: CASSIPESGPYYNEQFF
CDR3 DNA: TGTGCCAGTAGTATACCAGAAAGCGGCCCCTACTACAATGAGCAGTTCTTC

J gene: TRBJ1-1
clone size: NA
D gene: NA
V gene: TRBV10-3
CDR3 protein: CAIKQNSEAFF
CDR3 DNA: TGTGCCATCAAACAGAACTCTGAAGCTTTCTTT

J gene: TRBJ1-2
clone size: NA
D gene: NA
V gene: TRBV4-2
CDR3 protein: CASSQGFEFNYGYTF
CDR3 DNA: TGTGCCAGCAGCCAAGGTTTCGAGTTTAACTATGGCTACACCTTC

J gene: TRBJ1-4
clone size: once
D gene: TRBD1
V gene: TRBV2
CDR3 protein: CASSLRFNDRGQANEKLFF
CDR3 DNA: TGTGCCAGCAGTCTACGATTTAATGACAGGGGCCAAGCTAATGAAAAACTGTTTTTT

J gene: TRBJ2-7
clone size: NA
D gene: NA
V gene: TRBV19
CDR3 protein: CASSLLSGREQYF
CDR3 DNA: TGTGCCAGTAGTTTATTGTCGGGGCGCGAGCAGTACTTC

J gene: TRBJ2-2
clone size: NA
D gene: TRBD1
V gene: TRBV7-2
CDR3 protein: CASSSDRGVTGELFF
CDR3 DNA: TGTGCCAGCAGCTCGGACAGGGGGGTAACCGGGGAGCTGTTTTTT

J gene: TRBJ2-5
clone size: once
D gene: NA
V gene: TRBV6-5
CDR3 protein: CASRSPGSRETQYF
CDR3 DNA: TGTGCCAGCAGGAGCCCGGGCTCCCGCGAGACCCAGTACTTC

J gene: TRBJ2-1
clone size: once
D gene: NA
V gene: TRBV2
CDR3 protein: CASSENGHSYNEQFF
CDR3 DNA: TGTGCCAGCAGTGAAAACGGACACTCCTACAATGAGCAGTTCTTC

J gene: TRBJ1-1
clone size: NA
D gene: TRBD1
V gene: TRBV7-9
CDR3 protein: CASSPRQGTEAFF
CDR3 DNA: TGTGCCAGCAGCCCACGACAGGGTACTGAAGCTTTCTTT

J gene: TRBJ2-7
clone size: NA
D gene: TRBD1
V gene: TRBV7-9
CDR3 protein: CASSPRDRTGPWFEQYF
CDR3 DNA: TGTGCCAGCAGCCCCCGGGACAGGACAGGTCCTTGGTTCGAGCAGTACTTC

J gene: TRBJ2-3
clone size: NA
D gene: NA
V gene: TRBV11-2
CDR3 protein: CASSLGGSHTDTQYF
CDR3 DNA: TGTGCCAGCAGCTTAGGCGGGTCCCACACAGATACGCAGTATTTT

J gene: TRBJ1-3
clone size: NA
D gene: NA
V gene: TRBV6-4
CDR3 protein: CASRDGTGGNTIYF
CDR3 DNA: TGTGCCAGCAGGGACGGCACGGGGGGAAACACCATATATTTT

J gene: TRBJ1-2
clone size: NA
D gene: TRBD1
V gene: TRBV4-3
CDR3 protein: CASSQTDRGGGYTF
CDR3 DNA: TGCGCCAGCAGCCAAACTGACAGGGGGGGAGGCTACACCTTC

J gene: TRBJ1-6
clone size: NA
D gene: TRBD1
V gene: TRBV28
CDR3 protein: CASSPPQGEDSPLHF
CDR3 DNA: TGTGCCAGCAGTCCCCCACAGGGGGAGGATTCACCCCTCCACTTT

J gene: TRBJ2-3
clone size: NA
D gene: NA
V gene: TRBV7-9
CDR3 protein: CASSPTDNRGTDTQYF
CDR3 DNA: TGTGCCAGCAGCCCAACCGACAACCGTGGCACAGATACGCAGTATTTT

J gene: TRBJ2-7
clone size: NA
D gene: NA
V gene: TRBV7-9
CDR3 protein: CASSIRSNEQYF
CDR3 DNA: TGTGCCAGCAGCATTCGGAGCAACGAGCAGTACTTC

J gene: TRBJ1-6
clone size: NA
D gene: NA
V gene: TRBV11-1
CDR3 protein: CASTDRNSPLHF
CDR3 DNA: TGTGCCAGCACCGACCGTAATTCACCCCTCCACTTT

J gene: TRBJ1-4
clone size: NA
D gene: NA
V gene: TRBV5-6
CDR3 protein: CASSPDGGVDEKLFF
CDR3 DNA: TGTGCCAGCAGCCCGGACGGGGGCGTGGATGAAAAACTGTTTTTT